Shown below are 16 T cell receptor beta chains from a single sample sequenced in a study of beta chain features in type 1 diabetes. Every bit of the isolated RNA underwent reverse transcription, so sequencing read expressed TCRB transcripts. Profiled with immunoSEQ multiplex PCR; TCRdb holds only in-frame clones, not every one. Altogether approximately 90,000 clones are present, roughly 34% being singletons, with the ten largest covering about 0.48%. The specimen was stem cell memory CD4+ T cells from blood. These receptors all stem from a woman aged 18-29 years in good health.

This clone came up once. The chain recombines TRBV2 with TRBJ2-7; possibly TRBD2 for D (6 bases). Germline loops: CDR1 SNHLY, CDR2 FYNNEI. V was trimmed by 8 bases and J by 1 base, leaving 15 bases between them. The CDR3 loop spans 14 amino acids. CDR3: CASRRDWPSYEQYF. DNA of the CDR3: TGTGCCAGCCGTCGGGACTGGCCTTCCTACGAGCAGTACTTC.

The chain is built from TRBV4-3 and TRBJ2-7; D possibly corresponds to TRBD1 (5 bases). CDR3 size: 15 residues. Per the germline V gene, CDR1 is LGHNA and CDR2 is YSLEER. V was clipped by 1 base and J by 0 bases, with 10 bases between them. DNA of the CDR3: TGCGCCAGCAGCCAAGGGGGCCGGAGCTCCTACGAGCAGTACTTC. Amino acids: CASSQGGRSSYEQYF.

This clone was counted between two and nine times. The CDR3 here is CATAGGSGNTIYF. The CDR3 region has the DNA TGTGCCACGGCAGGAGGTTCTGGAAACACCATATATTTT. V and J are TRBV18 and TRBJ1-3, with D uncertain. The V and J ends lost 10 bases and 1 base respectively, with 11 bases between them. There are 13 residues in the CDR3. Germline V gives CDR1 KGHSH, CDR2 LQKENI.

This sequence joins TRBV6-1 and TRBJ2-3; perhaps TRBD1 as D (6 bases). Germline V gene lookup returns CDR1 MNHNS and CDR2 SASEGT. The V and J ends lost 11 bases and 0 bases respectively, with 15 bases between them. The CDR3 contains 14 residues. DNA for the CDR3: TGTGCCGGGGGATACAGGGAGAGCACAGATACGCAGTATTTT. This gives the protein CAGGYRESTDTQYF.

The J gene is TRBJ1-1, the V gene TRBV5-1; the D gene is possibly TRBD1 (6 bases). The germline V gene has CDR1 SGHRS and CDR2 YFSETQ. Trimming left V 0 bases short and J 6 bases short, with 15 bases between. The CDR3 consists of 15 residues. The CDR3 DNA follows: TGCGCCAGCAGCTTGGCGGGGGGCAGTTTCTCTGAAGCTTTCTTT. Protein sequence: CASSLAGGSFSEAFF.

The J gene is TRBJ1-1, the V gene TRBV13; maybe TRBD1 (5 bases). The V end lost 4 bases, the J end lost 2 bases, and 14 bases lay between the germline ends. Germline values: CDR1 PRHDT, CDR2 FYEKMQ (reference sequence). CDR3 length equals 15 residues. CDR3 sequence: CASSSIYTGNTEAFF. The DNA for the CDR3 is TGTGCCAGCAGCTCAATTTACACAGGCAACACTGAAGCTTTCTTT.

This clone was seen a few times. The chain combines TRBV6-1 with TRBJ1-5; no clear D gene. The CDR3 contains 12 residues. Germline V lookup: CDR1 MNHNS, CDR2 SASEGT. The germline V and J ends were trimmed by 6 bases and 4 bases, with 7 bases remaining between them. CDR3 in DNA: TGTGCCAGCAGGAATACAAATCAGCCCCAGCATTTT. Its protein product is CASRNTNQPQHF.

The rearrangement joins TRBV6-5 to TRBJ1-2, with D uncertain. Germline V gene sequence: CDR1 MNHEY, CDR2 SVGAGI. Trimming took off 4 bases at V and 8 bases at J, with 17 bases between the two ends. CDR3 length: 14 amino acids. Here the CDR3 DNA reads TGTGCCAGCAGTTTAGGACGGATGACTAGAGGCTACACCTTC. Translated: CASSLGRMTRGYTF.

This rearrangement joins TRBV27 to TRBJ1-1; TRBD1 is a possible D gene (6 bases). The CDR3 extends over 16 amino acids. Trimming took off 6 bases at V and 1 base at J, with 18 bases between the two ends. Germline V CDR1 and CDR2: MNHEY, SMNVEV (reference sequence). The CDR3 sequence is CASSLLPGQSNTEAFF. For the CDR3, the DNA is TGTGCCAGCAGCCTACTCCCGGGACAATCGAACACTGAAGCTTTCTTT.

The J gene is TRBJ1-1, the V gene TRBV6-5; a possible D gene is TRBD1 (5 bases). Germline CDR1 and CDR2: MNHEY and SVGAGI. Trimming stripped 6 bases from V and 8 bases from J, with 10 bases between. The CDR3 sequence is 11 residues long. The CDR3 is CASRGLEEAFF. CDR3 bases: TGTGCCAGCAGGGGGCTGGAAGAAGCTTTCTTT.

V gene TRBV30 combines with J gene TRBJ2-5; a possible D gene is TRBD1 (7 bases). Germline values: CDR1 GTSNPN, CDR2 SVGIG (reference sequence). Deletions cut 3 bases from V and 3 bases from J, with 20 bases between. This CDR3 contains 16 residues. The CDR3 here is CAWSAEGAGIEETQYF. DNA for the CDR3: TGTGCCTGGAGCGCCGAGGGGGCGGGGATAGAAGAGACCCAGTACTTC.

The rearrangement uses TRBV6-5 and TRBJ2-7, with TRBD1 matching 9 bases. V lost 9 bases and J lost 6; bases outside the gene matches: 9. The CDR3 totals 13 residues. CDR1 MNHEY and CDR2 SVGAGI come from the germline V gene. The CDR3 DNA sequence: TGTGCCAGTACCGGGACAGGGCGGTCCGAGCAGTACTTC. Encoded protein: CASTGTGRSEQYF.

In this sample, this clone turned up a few times. This sequence joins TRBV7-2 and TRBJ1-2; D remains ambiguous. This CDR3 has 14 amino acids. Germline lookup yields CDR1 SGHTA and CDR2 FQGNSA. V shed 5 bases and J shed 5 bases, with 15 bases lying between them. The CDR3: CASSNRRIDYGYTF. The CDR3 DNA sequence: TGTGCCAGCAGCAACAGACGGATCGATTATGGCTACACCTTC. The full variable domain, with the rest looked up from reference TRBV7-2 and TRBJ1-2, is GAGVSQSPSNKVTEKGKDVELRCDPISGHTALYWYRQSLGQGLEFLIYFQGNSAPDKSGLPSDRFSAERTGGSVSTLTIQRTQQEDSAVYLCASSNRRIDYGYTFGSGTRLTVV.

The chain carries TRBV5-6 and TRBJ2-1; TRBD2 agrees at 7 bases. The V gene end was trimmed by 4 bases and the J gene end by 10 bases; junction bases not matched to a gene: 17. This CDR3 comprises 16 residues. Germline values: CDR1 SGHDT, CDR2 YYEEEE. The DNA for the CDR3 is TGTGCCAGCAGCCCCGGGTCGGGCGGGGGTTCGGGAGAGCAGTTCTTC. Its translation is CASSPGSGGGSGEQFF.

The sample holds a few counts of this clone. CDR3 loop: CASSDGATASTQYF. The CDR3 nucleotides are TGCGCCAGCAGTGATGGGGCCACTGCCTCTACGCAGTATTTT. The V and J genes are TRBV5-1 and TRBJ2-3, with D perhaps matching TRBD1 (5 bases). The CDR3 has 14 residues. Between the trimmed V and J ends, which lost 5 bases and 8 bases, there was a span of 18 bases. Looked up from germline, CDR1 is SGHRS and CDR2 is YFSETQ. Full variable domain (rest looked up from reference TRBV5-1 and TRBJ2-3): KAGVTQTPRYLIKTRGQQVTLSCSPISGHRSVSWYQQTPGQGLQFLFEYFSETQRNKGNFPGRFSGRQFSNSRSEMNVSTLELGDSALYLCASSDGATASTQYFGPGTRLTVL.

The rearrangement joins TRBV25-1 to TRBJ2-6; D unclear. Trimming pared 8 bases from V and 2 bases from J, leaving 13 bases between. This CDR3 spans 15 amino acids. From germline, CDR1 is MGHDK and CDR2 SYGVNS. The CDR3 here is CASAADGAGANVLTF. The DNA for the CDR3 is TGTGCCAGCGCCGCGGATGGAGCTGGGGCCAACGTCCTGACTTTC.